These 6 T cell receptor beta chains were sequenced from one sample in a study of shared T cell receptors in the human thymus. Generated by immunoSEQ multiplex PCR, the TCRdb table keeps only in-frame clones and is missing some. The data contain 700,000 to 750,000 clones, roughly 88% of them singletons. In addition, the sample was reused for a study of human thymus T cells.

Specimen: thymocytes. These receptors came from a girl less than two years old with a congenital heart defect.

V is TRBV28 and J is TRBJ2-7; tentatively, D is TRBD1 (6 bases). Deletions cut 1 base from V and 2 bases from J, with 12 bases between. From germline, CDR1 is MDHEN and CDR2 SYDVKM. The CDR3 runs to 15 residues. The CDR3 DNA is TGTGCCAGCAGTTTATTAGGGACACACCCCTACGAGCAGTACTTC. Translation: CASSLLGTHPYEQYF. Based on the CDR3 plus reference TRBV28 and TRBJ2-7, the full variable domain is DVKVTQSSRYLVKRTGEKVFLECVQDMDHENMFWYRQDPGLGLRLIYFSYDVKMKEKGDIPEGYSVSREKKERFSLILESASTNQTSMYLCASSLLGTHPYEQYFGPGTRLTVT.

J is TRBJ2-7 and V is TRBV4-1, with D possibly being TRBD1 (5 bases). CDR3 size: 15 residues. V lost 1 base and J 2 bases, leaving 12 bases between the germline ends. Per the germline V gene, CDR1 is MGHRA and CDR2 is YSYEKL. For the CDR3, the DNA is TGCGCCAGCAGCCAAGTTGGGCAGGACACCTACGAGCAGTACTTC. Translating gives CASSQVGQDTYEQYF.

This clone was observed a few times. The chain links TRBV4-3 to TRBJ2-1, with D possibly TRBD2 on 6 matching bases. This CDR3 comprises 17 residues. Germline V gene sequence: CDR1 LGHNA, CDR2 YSLEER. Trimming shortened V by 2 bases and J by 5 bases, and 19 bases separated the two germline ends. The CDR3 protein is CASSQWTLGGIDNEQFF. CDR3 bases: TGCGCCAGCAGCCAATGGACGCTCGGCGGGATTGACAATGAGCAGTTCTTC.

V usage is TRBV7-2 and J usage is TRBJ1-5; TRBD1 matches 10 bases. The CDR3 has 17 amino acids. Trimming took 1 base from V and 0 from J; bases not matched to a gene: 3. CDR1 is SGHTA, CDR2 FQGNSA, per germline. The CDR3 coding sequence is TGTGCCAGCAGCTTAGATTGGACAGGGGGTAGCAATCAGCCCCAGCATTTT. It encodes CASSLDWTGGSNQPQHF. Filled out from reference TRBV7-2 and TRBJ1-5, the complete variable domain reads GAGVSQSPSNKVTEKGKDVELRCDPISGHTALYWYRQSLGQGLEFLIYFQGNSAPDKSGLPSDRFSAERTGGSVSTLTIQRTQQEDSAVYLCASSLDWTGGSNQPQHFGDGTRLSIL.

The chain links TRBV18 to TRBJ2-2; 9 bases agree with TRBD1. The CDR3 runs 17 residues. The J segment lost 6 bases and the V segment lost 4 bases, leaving 12 bases of the junction unmatched. Germline loops: CDR1 KGHSH, CDR2 LQKENI. In DNA form, the CDR3 reads TGTGCCAGCTCACAACGGACAGGGGACTGTGGAGCCGGGGAGCTGTTTTTT. Its translation: CASSQRTGDCGAGELFF.

CDR3 in amino acids: CASSRLPRTGDSPLHF. The CDR3 bases are TGTGCCAGCAGTCGATTGCCGAGGACAGGGGATTCACCCCTCCACTTT. The V call is TRBV2, the J call TRBJ1-6, with 9 bases identical to TRBD1. The junction had 10 bases not matched to a gene; V was cut back by 5 bases and J by 8 bases. Germline assignment: CDR1 SNHLY and CDR2 FYNNEI. The CDR3 runs to 16 residues.